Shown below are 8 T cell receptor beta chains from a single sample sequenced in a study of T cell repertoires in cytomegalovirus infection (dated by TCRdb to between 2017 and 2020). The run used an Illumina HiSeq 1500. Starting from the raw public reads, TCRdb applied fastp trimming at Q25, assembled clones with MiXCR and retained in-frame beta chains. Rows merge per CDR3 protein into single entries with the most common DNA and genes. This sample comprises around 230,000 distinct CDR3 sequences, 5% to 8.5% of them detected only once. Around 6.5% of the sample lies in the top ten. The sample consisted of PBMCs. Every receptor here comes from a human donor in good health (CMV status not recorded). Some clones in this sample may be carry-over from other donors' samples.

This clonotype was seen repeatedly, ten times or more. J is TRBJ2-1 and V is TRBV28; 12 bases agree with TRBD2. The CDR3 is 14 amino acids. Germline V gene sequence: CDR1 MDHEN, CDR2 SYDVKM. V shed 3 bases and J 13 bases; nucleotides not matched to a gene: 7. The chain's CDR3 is CASSLLAGGPKQFF. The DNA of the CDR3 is TGTGCCAGCAGTTTGCTAGCGGGGGGGCCGAAACAGTTCTTC.

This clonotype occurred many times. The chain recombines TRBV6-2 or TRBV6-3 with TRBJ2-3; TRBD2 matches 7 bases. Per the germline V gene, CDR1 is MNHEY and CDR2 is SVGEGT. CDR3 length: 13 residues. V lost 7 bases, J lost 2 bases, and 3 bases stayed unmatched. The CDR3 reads CASKAGYTDTQYF. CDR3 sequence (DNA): TGTGCCAGCAAAGCGGGGTACACAGATACGCAGTATTTT.

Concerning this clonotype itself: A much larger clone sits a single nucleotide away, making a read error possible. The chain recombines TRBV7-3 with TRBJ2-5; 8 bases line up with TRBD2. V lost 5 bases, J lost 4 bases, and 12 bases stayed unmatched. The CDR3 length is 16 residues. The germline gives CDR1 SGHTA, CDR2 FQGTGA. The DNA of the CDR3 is TGTGCCAGCAGCGCGCAACCAGCGGGGGCCGGAGAGACCCAGTACTTC. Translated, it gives CASSAQPAGAGETQYF.

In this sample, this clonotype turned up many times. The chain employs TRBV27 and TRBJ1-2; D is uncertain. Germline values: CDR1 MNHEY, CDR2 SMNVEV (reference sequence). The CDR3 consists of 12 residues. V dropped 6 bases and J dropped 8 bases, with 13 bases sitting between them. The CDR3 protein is CASRGLEQGYTF. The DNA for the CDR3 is TGTGCCAGCAGGGGCTTGGAGCAAGGCTACACCTTC.

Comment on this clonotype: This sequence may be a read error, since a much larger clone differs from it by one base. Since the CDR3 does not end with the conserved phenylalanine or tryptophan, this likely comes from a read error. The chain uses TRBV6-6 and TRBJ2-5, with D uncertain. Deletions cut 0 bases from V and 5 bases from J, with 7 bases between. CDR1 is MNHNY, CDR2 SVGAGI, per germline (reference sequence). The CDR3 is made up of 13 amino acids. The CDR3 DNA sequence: TGTGCCAGCAGTTACTCTGGTGGGGAGACCCAGTACTAC. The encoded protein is CASSYSGGETQYY.

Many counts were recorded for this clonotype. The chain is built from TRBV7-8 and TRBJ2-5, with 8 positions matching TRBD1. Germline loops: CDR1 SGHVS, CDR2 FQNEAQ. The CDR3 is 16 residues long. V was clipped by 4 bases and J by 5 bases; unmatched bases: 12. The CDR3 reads CASSSGQGRFGETQYF. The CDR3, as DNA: TGTGCCAGCAGCTCTGGACAGGGACGGTTCGGGGAGACCCAGTACTTC.

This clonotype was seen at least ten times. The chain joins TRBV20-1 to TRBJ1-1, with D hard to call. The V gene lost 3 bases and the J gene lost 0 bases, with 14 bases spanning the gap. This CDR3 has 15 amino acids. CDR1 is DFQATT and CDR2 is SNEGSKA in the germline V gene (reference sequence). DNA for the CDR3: TGCAGTGCTAGCCCCTCTAGGACCGTGAACACTGAAGCTTTCTTT. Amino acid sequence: CSASPSRTVNTEAFF.

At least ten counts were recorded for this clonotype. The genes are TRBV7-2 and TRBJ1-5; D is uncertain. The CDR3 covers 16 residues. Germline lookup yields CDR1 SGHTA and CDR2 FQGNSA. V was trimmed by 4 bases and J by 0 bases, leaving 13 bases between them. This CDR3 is CASSSLTANSNQPQHF. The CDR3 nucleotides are TGTGCCAGCAGCTCCTTAACAGCGAATAGCAATCAGCCCCAGCATTTT.